What follows describes a single TCR beta chain. Its antigen is still unknown. Just one base apart from a much larger clone, this may be a read error. This sample was included in a study of T cell repertoires in cytomegalovirus infection. For the study at large: In public TCR beta signatures, there were indications of both CMV infection and matching HLA type. General study points: The study identified carriers of CMV plus the relevant HLA from cumulative public TCR beta family frequency. Clonotype analysis showed dominance of the ex vivo response by HLA-C-restricted CMV-specific TCR beta clonotypes.

MiXCR, applied by TCRdb to the reads, yields one record per CDR3 protein. This sample carries almost 500,000 distinct CDR3 sequences, about 11% of them seen once, and the ten largest clones take about 9.4%. The sequence was obtained from a human donor in good health (CMV status not recorded). Some clones in this sample may be carry-over from other donors' samples. The sequencing input was PBMCs.

CDR3 region: CASSLDSGSYNGQFF. CDR3 DNA: TGTGCCAGCAGCTTAGATAGCGGAAGTTACAATGGGCAGTTCTTC. This chain links TRBV7-4 with TRBJ2-1, with D possibly matching TRBD2 (6 bases). Per germline, CDR1 SGHVT and CDR2 SQSDAQ. This CDR3 spans 15 amino acids.